This T cell receptor beta chain was identified during a study of blood T cell repertoires in COVID-19. Across the whole study: From the United States, Italy and Spain came samples of acute and convalescent COVID-19. In each case, the material was cDNA or gDNA derived from T cells, B-cell-depleted T cells, or PBMCs.

The authors' processing: Reference gene primer amplification yielded estimated nucleated cell counts. Data came from immunoSEQ multiplex PCR; TCRdb stores just in-frame clones and leaves some out. V, J and clone size are taken as reported in that table, and D and trimming were inferred from the DNA itself. The sample has about 300,000 clones; less than 85% are singletons. Seattle patients were enrolled during active infection and followed longitudinally. Sequenced input: peripheral blood. This clonotype was obtained from a human donor with COVID-19, enrolled during active disease. The donor label of this sample is uncertain.

CDR3 bases: TGTGCCAGCAGTCCCCACCCCGGGACAGGGGTCCATCAGCCCCAGCATTTT. It codes for CASSPHPGTGVHQPQHF. J is TRBJ1-5 and V is TRBV2; 10 nucleotides match TRBD1. CDR1 and CDR2 (germline): SNHLY, FYNNEI. The CDR3 runs 17 residues. The trim removed 5 bases at V and 5 bases at J, leaving 12 bases unmatched.